What follows are 21 T cell receptor beta chains derived from one specimen sequenced in a study of Ad26.COV2.S vaccination and SARS-CoV-2 variants. Treatment defined: some 19 received Ad26.COV2.S at low or high dose, single or two shots; roughly five received placebo; per-sample allocation not given. Vaccine and placebo recipients were sampled on day 63 after the first injection. Libraries were prepared by immunoSEQ multiplex PCR; TCRdb keeps only in-frame clonotypes and omits some of them. The sample shows over 300,000 clones, roughly 80% of them seen only once. Material: peripheral blood, obtained in a trial of Ad26.COV2.S vaccine versus placebo. The receptors were sampled from a person aged 18-60 years who received the Ad26.COV2.S COVID-19 vaccine or a placebo.

This clone was observed a single time. The V call is TRBV30, the J call TRBJ2-7; no reliable D call. CDR3 length: 12 amino acids. From germline, CDR1 is GTSNPN and CDR2 SVGIG (reference sequence). Trimming left V 5 bases short and J 9 bases short, with 17 bases between. CDR3 residues: CAWSRVAVVQYF. CDR3 bases: TGTGCCTGGTCCCGGGTTGCGGTGGTGCAGTACTTC.

This clone has a handful of counts. The chain carries TRBV27 and TRBJ1-6, with a tentative D call TRBD1 (5 bases). Germline V CDR1 and CDR2: MNHEY, SMNVEV (reference sequence). The CDR3 has 12 residues. Trimming took 3 bases from V and 14 from J, leaving 11 bases between them. CDR3 bases: TGTGCCAGCAGTTTCCCCGGGGGGTCCCTCCACTTT. Its protein product is CASSFPGGSLHF.

This clone has just a few counts. This chain uses TRBV7-9 with TRBJ1-2; 7 bases fit TRBD1. CDR1 is SEHNR, CDR2 FQNEAQ, per germline (reference sequence). This CDR3 is built from 13 residues. V trimming: 5 bases; J trimming: 6 bases; junction bases outside the gene matches: 6. CDR3: CASSDRGTDGYTF. The CDR3 nucleotides are TGTGCCAGCAGCGACCGGGGGACAGATGGCTACACCTTC.

This chain links TRBV2 with TRBJ2-7; 9 positions match TRBD2. The length of the CDR3 is 15 residues. The V gene's germline CDR1 is SNHLY and CDR2 FYNNEI. Unmatched junction bases numbered 6, after V lost 2 bases and J lost 4 bases. DNA of the CDR3: TGTGCCAGCAGTGAAAAAGGACTAGCGACTTACGAGCAGTACTTC. Translation gives CASSEKGLATYEQYF.

The chain joins TRBV28 to TRBJ1-1; D is ambiguous. Deletions cut 3 bases from V and 1 base from J, with 6 bases between. The CDR3 sequence is 13 residues long. Germline CDR1 MDHEN, CDR2 SYDVKM. CDR3 region: CASSFQQNTEAFF. The CDR3 DNA is TGTGCCAGCAGTTTCCAGCAGAACACTGAAGCTTTCTTT. Combining the CDR3 with reference TRBV28 and TRBJ1-1 gives the whole variable domain DVKVTQSSRYLVKRTGEKVFLECVQDMDHENMFWYRQDPGLGLRLIYFSYDVKMKEKGDIPEGYSVSREKKERFSLILESASTNQTSMYLCASSFQQNTEAFFGQGTRLTVV.

The chain has TRBV5-1 and TRBJ1-1; D may be TRBD1 (5 bases). CDR3 length: 13 residues. Germline-derived CDR1 and CDR2 are SGHRS and YFSETQ. The V gene lost 1 base and the J gene lost 7 bases, with 11 bases spanning the gap. CDR3 amino acids: CASSLPPQDEAFF. The DNA of the CDR3 is TGCGCCAGCAGCTTGCCCCCACAGGATGAAGCTTTCTTT.

The chain combines TRBV5-1 with TRBJ2-7; the match to TRBD1 covers 8 bases. The CDR3 totals 15 residues. V dropped 3 bases and J dropped 3; count of bases not matched to a gene: 8. CDR1 SGHRS and CDR2 YFSETQ come from the germline V gene. CDR3 sequence: CASSYTGTGLYEQYF. The CDR3 DNA reads as TGCGCCAGCAGCTATACCGGGACAGGTCTCTACGAGCAGTACTTC.

This chain links TRBV7-2 with TRBJ1-2, with D possibly being TRBD1 (6 bases). The CDR3 runs to 16 residues. Trimming took off 0 bases at V and 7 bases at J, with 18 bases between the two ends. The V gene's germline CDR1 is SGHTA and CDR2 FQGNSA. For the CDR3, the DNA is TGTGCCAGCAGCTTAGCGGGCCCTTCGGGGGGCGCTGGCTACACCTTC. Translated: CASSLAGPSGGAGYTF.

This sequence joins TRBV29-1 and TRBJ1-2, with TRBD1 matching over 11 bases. Trimming removed 3 bases from V and 8 bases from J; junction bases left unmatched: 8. There are 14 residues in the CDR3. CDR1 and CDR2 from the germline V gene are SQVTM and ANQGSEA. The CDR3 sequence: CSVEAGQGERGYTF. For the CDR3, the DNA is TGCAGCGTTGAGGCGGGACAGGGGGAACGGGGCTACACCTTC.

V and J are TRBV19 and TRBJ2-6; D is unresolved. The CDR3 contains 14 residues. Germline CDR1 LNHDA, CDR2 SQIVND (reference sequence). V was cut by 8 bases and J by 1 base, with 9 bases left in between. Here the CDR3 DNA reads TGTGCCAGTGAACTTTGGTCTGGGGCCAACGTCCTGACTTTC. Translated, it gives CASELWSGANVLTF.

The gene calls are TRBV18 and TRBJ2-7, with 12 bases lining up with TRBD2. Unmatched junction bases numbered 9, after V lost 6 bases and J lost 0 bases. The CDR3 consists of 17 residues. CDR1 and CDR2 (germline): KGHSH, LQKENI. The CDR3 region has the DNA TGTGCCAGCTCGCTGAGGACTAGCGGGATTAGCTCCTACGAGCAGTACTTC. Translated: CASSLRTSGISSYEQYF.

This clone appeared a single time. The chain joins TRBV6-5 to TRBJ1-1; 9 nucleotides agree with TRBD1. Germline V gene lookup returns CDR1 MNHEY and CDR2 SVGAGI. J lost 2 bases, V lost 2 bases, and 3 bases had no gene match. The CDR3 sequence is 15 residues long. This CDR3 reads CASSYGGQGNTEAFF. The CDR3 DNA is TGTGCCAGCAGTTACGGGGGACAGGGAAACACTGAAGCTTTCTTT.

DNA for the CDR3: TGTGCCAGCTTCGCTGCGACAGGGGCTGGAAACACCATATATTTT. Translated, it gives CASFAATGAGNTIYF. The chain joins TRBV18 to TRBJ1-3; 8 bases align to TRBD1. This CDR3 spans 15 amino acids. Germline CDR1 is KGHSH and CDR2 is LQKENI. The V gene end was trimmed by 7 bases and the J gene end by 2 bases; junction bases not matched to a gene: 7.

The chain recombines TRBV6-5 with TRBJ2-7, with a possible D match to TRBD2 (6 bases). Trimming removed 8 bases from V and 0 bases from J, with 11 bases in between. The germline V gene has CDR1 MNHEY and CDR2 SVGAGI. The CDR3 length is 13 residues. CDR3 in amino acids: CASPGLSSYEQYF. The CDR3 region has the DNA TGTGCCAGCCCGGGACTCAGCTCCTACGAGCAGTACTTC.

This chain uses TRBV7-2 with TRBJ1-2; a possible D gene is TRBD1 (6 bases). The CDR3 totals 15 residues. V was trimmed by 5 bases and J by 8 bases, leaving 21 bases between them. Germline lookup yields CDR1 SGHTA and CDR2 FQGNSA. The CDR3 bases are TGTGCCAGCAGCGCCGGGACACCCTATTTGGGGGGCTACACCTTC. This translates into CASSAGTPYLGGYTF.

The genes are TRBV5-1 and TRBJ1-3; D may be TRBD1 (5 bases). Germline values: CDR1 SGHRS, CDR2 YFSETQ. With 8 bases removed from V and 0 bases from J, the gap between germline ends came to 21 bases. The CDR3 sequence is 17 residues long. The CDR3 loop reads CARGTDKTGGSGNTIYF. In DNA, the CDR3 is TGCGCCAGAGGGACTGATAAAACGGGGGGCTCTGGAAACACCATATATTTT.

This clone appeared a few times. The chain uses TRBV30 and TRBJ2-3; D is perhaps TRBD2 (6 bases). The CDR3 is 13 amino acids. Germline CDR1 GTSNPN, CDR2 SVGIG (reference sequence). V dropped 4 bases and J dropped 5 bases, with 13 bases sitting between them. CDR3 sequence: CAWNPVGGDTQYF. Written as DNA, the CDR3 is TGTGCCTGGAACCCGGTGGGAGGAGATACGCAGTATTTT.

The chain has TRBV11-3 and TRBJ2-5, with D perhaps assigned TRBD1 or TRBD2 (5 bases each). V dropped 5 bases and J dropped 6 bases, with 22 bases sitting between them. Germline V gene lookup returns CDR1 SGHNT and CDR2 YENEEA. The CDR3 spans 16 residues. The CDR3: CASSAPLAGIAKTQYF. Here the CDR3 DNA reads TGTGCCAGCAGCGCGCCCCTAGCAGGGATTGCAAAGACCCAGTACTTC. Filled out from reference TRBV11-3 and TRBJ2-5, the complete variable domain reads EAGVVQSPRYKIIEKKQPVAFWCNPISGHNTLYWYLQNLGQGPELLIRYENEEAVDDSQLPKDRFSAERLKGVDSTLKIQPAELGDSAVYLCASSAPLAGIAKTQYFGPGTRLLVL.

CDR3 in amino acids: CASSLPTGQGARGNTIYF. CDR3 sequence (DNA): TGTGCCAGCAGTCTCCCGACGGGACAGGGGGCAAGGGGAAACACCATATATTTT. The chain links TRBV6-6 to TRBJ1-3; 12 nucleotides line up with TRBD1. Germline V gene lookup returns CDR1 MNHNY and CDR2 SVGAGI (reference sequence). This CDR3 spans 18 amino acids. Germline trimming cut 5 bases from V and 4 bases from J; bases unmatched to any gene: 12.

This clone has only one observation. This chain links TRBV21-1 with TRBJ2-3. TRBV21-1 is marked as a pseudogene. CDR3 length: 12 amino acids. The CDR3 region is CASVSKKDTQYF. The CDR3 region has the DNA TGTGCCAGCGTCTCCAAGAAGGATACGCAGTATTTT.

The chain carries TRBV5-4 and TRBJ1-1, with D perhaps TRBD1 (6 bases). Germline lookup yields CDR1 SGHNT and CDR2 YYREEE (reference sequence). This CDR3 spans 13 amino acids. V was pared by 4 bases and J by 1 base, with 8 bases between. This CDR3 reads CASSRGGNTEAFF. The CDR3 coding sequence is TGTGCCAGCAGCCGAGGGGGGAACACTGAAGCTTTCTTT.